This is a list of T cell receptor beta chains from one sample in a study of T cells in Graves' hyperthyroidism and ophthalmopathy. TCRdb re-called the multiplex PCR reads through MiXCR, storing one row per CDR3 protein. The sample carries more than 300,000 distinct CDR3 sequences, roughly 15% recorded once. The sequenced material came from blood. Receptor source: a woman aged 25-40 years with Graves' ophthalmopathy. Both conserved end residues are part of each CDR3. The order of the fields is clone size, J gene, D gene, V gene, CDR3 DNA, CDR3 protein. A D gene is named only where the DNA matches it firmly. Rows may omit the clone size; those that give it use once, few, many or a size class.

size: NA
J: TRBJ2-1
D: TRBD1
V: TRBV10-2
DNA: TGCGCCAGCAGTGACGACAGGGCGGCTTACAATGAGCAGTTCTTC
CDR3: CASSDDRAAYNEQFF

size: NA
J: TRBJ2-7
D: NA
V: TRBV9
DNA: TGTGCCAGCAGCGTGTCCGGGGGACAGCAGCAGTACTTC
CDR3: CASSVSGGQQQYF

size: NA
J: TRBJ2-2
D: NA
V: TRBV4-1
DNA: TGCGCCAGCGGAAACAGGGATTCCTCCGGGGAGCTGTTTTTT
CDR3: CASGNRDSSGELFF

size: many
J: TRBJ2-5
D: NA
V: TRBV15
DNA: TGTGCCACCAGCATCGTCAGCTCTGGGGCCCAGTACTTC
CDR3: CATSIVSSGAQYF

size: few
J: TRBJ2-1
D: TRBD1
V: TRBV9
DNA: TGTGCCAGCAGGAACTATGGGACAGGAGCCAAGTTCTTC
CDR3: CASRNYGTGAKFF

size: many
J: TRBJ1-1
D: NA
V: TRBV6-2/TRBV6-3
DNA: TGTGCCAGCCTGATCACACAGGAGAACACTGAAGCTTTCTTT
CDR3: CASLITQENTEAFF

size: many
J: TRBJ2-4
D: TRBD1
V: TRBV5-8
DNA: TGTGCCAGCAGCTTAAGAGGCGTGGGACAGGGTCAGGGAAACATTCAGTACTTC
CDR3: CASSLRGVGQGQGNIQYF

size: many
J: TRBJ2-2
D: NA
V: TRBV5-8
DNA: TGTGCCAGCAGCTTGGAGAATAGGCTCACCGGGGAGCTGTTTTTT
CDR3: CASSLENRLTGELFF

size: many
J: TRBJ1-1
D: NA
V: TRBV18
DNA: TGTGCCAGCTCACCACTCCGGGGGGTGAACACTGAAGCTTTCTTT
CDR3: CASSPLRGVNTEAFF

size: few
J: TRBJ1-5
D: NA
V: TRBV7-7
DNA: TGTGCTAGCAGCCCCCACCGTTTTATCAATCAGCCCCAGCATTTT
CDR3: CASSPHRFINQPQHF

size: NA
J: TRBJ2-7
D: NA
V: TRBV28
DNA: TGTGCCAGCAGCCCCGGACAGTCCCTGCCCTACTACGAGCAGTACTTC
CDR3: CASSPGQSLPYYEQYF

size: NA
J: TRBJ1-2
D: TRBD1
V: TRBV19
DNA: TGTGCCAGTAGCTCAATAGACCGGGACAGACCTAACTATGGCTACACCTTC
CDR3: CASSSIDRDRPNYGYTF

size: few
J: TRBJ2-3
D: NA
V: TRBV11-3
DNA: TGTGCCAGCAGCGTAGGGACGATGGATACGCAGTATTTT
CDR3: CASSVGTMDTQYF

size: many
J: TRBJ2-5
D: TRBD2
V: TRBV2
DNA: TGTGCCAGCAGCTTGTTAGGACTAGCGGGAGAGACCCAGTACTTC
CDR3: CASSLLGLAGETQYF

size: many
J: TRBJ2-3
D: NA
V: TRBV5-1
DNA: TGCGCCAGCAGCTTGACGGGACGGGGGGCGGTAGATACGCAGTATTTT
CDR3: CASSLTGRGAVDTQYF

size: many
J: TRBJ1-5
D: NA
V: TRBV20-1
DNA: TGCAGTGCTAGAGGACACAGGGCCAATCAGCCCCAGCATTTT
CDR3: CSARGHRANQPQHF

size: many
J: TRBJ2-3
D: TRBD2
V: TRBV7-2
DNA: TGTGCCAGCAGCTTAGCGGGCGGGGGGGCAGCAGATACGCAGTATTTT
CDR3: CASSLAGGGAADTQYF

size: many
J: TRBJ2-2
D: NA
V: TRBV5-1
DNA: TGCGCCAGCAGTTCCGAAGGTGGGGGAAAAACCGGGGAGCTGTTTTTT
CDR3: CASSSEGGGKTGELFF

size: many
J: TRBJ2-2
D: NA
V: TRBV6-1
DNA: TGTGCCAGCGCAGAACCTGGCACCGGGGAGCTGTTTTTT
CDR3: CASAEPGTGELFF

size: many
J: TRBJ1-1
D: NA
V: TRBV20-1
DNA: TGCAGTGCTAGAGTATCAGTTCTTGCTAACACTGAAGCTTTCTTT
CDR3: CSARVSVLANTEAFF

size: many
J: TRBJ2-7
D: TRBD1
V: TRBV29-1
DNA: TGCAGCGTGGAGAGTACAGGGGTCCCCTACGAGCAGTACTTC
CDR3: CSVESTGVPYEQYF

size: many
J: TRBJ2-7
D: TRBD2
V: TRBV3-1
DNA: TGTGCCAGCAGCCAAGGGGGAGGGCGCGAGCAGTACTTC
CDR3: CASSQGGGREQYF

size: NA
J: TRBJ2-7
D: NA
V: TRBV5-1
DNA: TGCGCCAGCCAGCTTGGGACTCGACCGAGCTCCTACGAGCAGTACTTC
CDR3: CASQLGTRPSSYEQYF

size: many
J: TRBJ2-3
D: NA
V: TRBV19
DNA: TGTGCCAGTAGTATCGGAACAGATACGCAGTATTTT
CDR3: CASSIGTDTQYF

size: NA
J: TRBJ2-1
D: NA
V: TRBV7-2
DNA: TGTGCCAGCAGCTTAGCGCGAGTAGTTAATGAGCAGTTCTTC
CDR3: CASSLARVVNEQFF

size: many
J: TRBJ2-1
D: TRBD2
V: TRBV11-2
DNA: TGTGCCAGCAGCTTAGATCTAAGCCTAGCGGGGGGAGGGCAGTTCTTC
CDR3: CASSLDLSLAGGGQFF